This T cell receptor beta chain was identified in a study of T cells in Graves' hyperthyroidism and ophthalmopathy. The V and J ends lost 2 bases and 7 bases respectively, with 15 bases between them. This CDR3 is built from 15 residues. Germline CDR1 is MNHEY and CDR2 is SVGEGT. Template material for amplifying TCR beta CDR3 regions consisted of RNA transcripts. HTBI primers were used for first-round RT-PCR of the TCR CDR3. TCRdb ran MiXCR on the multiplex PCR reads and lists one entry per CDR3 protein. In the table there are fewer than 300,000 distinct CDR3 sequences, roughly 15% of which are singletons. This clonotype was detected many times.

This TCR was sampled from a woman between 45 and 60 years old with Graves' hyperthyroidism that later progressed to Graves' ophthalmopathy. V is TRBV6-2 or TRBV6-3 and J is TRBJ2-1; a possible D gene is TRBD2 (5 bases). The sequencing input was blood. The CDR3 nucleotides read TGTGCCAGCAGTTACACCGCACGGACTGTAAATGAGCAGTTCTTC. Protein product: CASSYTARTVNEQFF.